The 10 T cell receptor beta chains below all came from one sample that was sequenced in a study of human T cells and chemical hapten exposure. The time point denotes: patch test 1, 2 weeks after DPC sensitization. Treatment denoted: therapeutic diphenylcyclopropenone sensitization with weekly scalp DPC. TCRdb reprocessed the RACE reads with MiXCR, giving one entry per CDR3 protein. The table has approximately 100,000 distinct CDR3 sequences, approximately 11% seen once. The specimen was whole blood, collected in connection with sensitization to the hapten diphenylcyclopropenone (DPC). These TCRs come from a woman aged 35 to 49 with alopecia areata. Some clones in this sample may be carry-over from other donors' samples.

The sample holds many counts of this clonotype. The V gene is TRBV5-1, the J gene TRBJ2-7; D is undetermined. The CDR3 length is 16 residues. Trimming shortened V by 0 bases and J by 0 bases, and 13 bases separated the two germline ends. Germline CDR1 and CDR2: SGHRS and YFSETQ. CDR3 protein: CASSLEVGKISYEQYF. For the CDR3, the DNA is TGCGCCAGCAGCTTGGAGGTAGGGAAAATCTCCTACGAGCAGTACTTC.

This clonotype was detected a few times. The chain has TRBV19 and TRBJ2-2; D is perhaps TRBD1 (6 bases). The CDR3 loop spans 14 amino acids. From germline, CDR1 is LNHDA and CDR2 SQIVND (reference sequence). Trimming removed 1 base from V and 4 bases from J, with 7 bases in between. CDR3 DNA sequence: TGTGCCAGTAGTATAGTGGACAGCACCGGGGAGCTGTTTTTT. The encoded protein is CASSIVDSTGELFF.

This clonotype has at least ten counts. The CDR3 DNA follows: TGTGCCAGCAGCCTTTGGCGGGGGCGTCAGCCCCAGCATTTT. This translates into CASSLWRGRQPQHF. The chain carries TRBV21-1 and TRBJ1-5; the D call in the table, TRBD1, was not verified against the DNA. TRBV21-1 is a recognized pseudogene. This CDR3 region has 14 residues.

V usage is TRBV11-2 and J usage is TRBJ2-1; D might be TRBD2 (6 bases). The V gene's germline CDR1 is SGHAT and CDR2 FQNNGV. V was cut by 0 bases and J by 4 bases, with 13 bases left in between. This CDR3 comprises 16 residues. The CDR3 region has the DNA TGTGCCAGCAGCTTAGAGGTTTTTAGCGGATACAATGAGCAGTTCTTC. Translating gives CASSLEVFSGYNEQFF.

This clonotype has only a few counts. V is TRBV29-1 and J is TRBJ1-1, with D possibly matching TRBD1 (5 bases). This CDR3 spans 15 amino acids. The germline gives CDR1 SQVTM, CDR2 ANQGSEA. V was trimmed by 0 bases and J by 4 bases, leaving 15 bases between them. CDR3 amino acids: CSVEDPKGTGTEAFF. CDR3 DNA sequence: TGCAGCGTTGAAGATCCGAAGGGGACGGGCACTGAAGCTTTCTTT.

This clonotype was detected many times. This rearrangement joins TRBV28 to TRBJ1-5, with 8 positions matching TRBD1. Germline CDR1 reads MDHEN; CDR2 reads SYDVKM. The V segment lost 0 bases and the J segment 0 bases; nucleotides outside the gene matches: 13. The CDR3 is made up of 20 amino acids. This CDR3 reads CASSLWEKYRDRYSNQPQHF. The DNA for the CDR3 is TGTGCCAGCAGTTTATGGGAAAAATACCGGGACAGGTATAGCAATCAGCCCCAGCATTTT.

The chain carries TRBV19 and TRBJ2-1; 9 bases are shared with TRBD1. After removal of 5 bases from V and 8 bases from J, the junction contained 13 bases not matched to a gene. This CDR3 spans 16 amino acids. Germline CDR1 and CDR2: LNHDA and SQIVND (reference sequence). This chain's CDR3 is CASSERTGAKRYEQFF. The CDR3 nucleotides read TGTGCCAGTAGTGAGAGGACAGGGGCAAAAAGGTATGAGCAGTTCTTC.

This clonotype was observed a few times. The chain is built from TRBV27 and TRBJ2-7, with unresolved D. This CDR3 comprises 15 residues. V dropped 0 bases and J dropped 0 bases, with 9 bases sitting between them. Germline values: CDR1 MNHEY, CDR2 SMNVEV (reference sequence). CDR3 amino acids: CASSLSFASSYEQYF. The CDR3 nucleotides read TGTGCCAGCAGTTTATCTTTCGCTAGCTCCTACGAGCAGTACTTC.

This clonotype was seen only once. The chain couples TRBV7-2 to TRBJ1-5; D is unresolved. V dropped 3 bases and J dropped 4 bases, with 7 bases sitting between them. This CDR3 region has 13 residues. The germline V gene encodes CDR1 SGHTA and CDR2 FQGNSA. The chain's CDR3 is CASSFGTNQPQHF. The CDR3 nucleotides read TGTGCCAGCAGCTTCGGAACAAATCAGCCCCAGCATTTT.

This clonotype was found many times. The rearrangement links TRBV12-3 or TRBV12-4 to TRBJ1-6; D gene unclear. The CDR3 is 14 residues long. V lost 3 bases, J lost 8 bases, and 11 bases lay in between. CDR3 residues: CASSFEGWYSPLHF. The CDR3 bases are TGTGCCAGCAGTTTTGAGGGATGGTATTCACCCCTCCACTTT.